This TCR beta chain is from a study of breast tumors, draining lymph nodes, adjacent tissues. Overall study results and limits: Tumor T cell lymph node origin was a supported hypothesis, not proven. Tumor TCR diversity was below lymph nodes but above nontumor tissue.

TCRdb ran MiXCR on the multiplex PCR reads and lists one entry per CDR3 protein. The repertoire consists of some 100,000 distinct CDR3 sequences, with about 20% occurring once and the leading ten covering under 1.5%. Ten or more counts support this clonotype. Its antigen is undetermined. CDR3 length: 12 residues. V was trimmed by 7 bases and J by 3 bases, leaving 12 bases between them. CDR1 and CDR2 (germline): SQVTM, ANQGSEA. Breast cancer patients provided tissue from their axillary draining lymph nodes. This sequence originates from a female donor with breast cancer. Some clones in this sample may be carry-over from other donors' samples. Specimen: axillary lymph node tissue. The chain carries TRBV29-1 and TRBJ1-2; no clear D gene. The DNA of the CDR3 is TGCAGCGCCGTAACCGGGTACTATGGCTACACCTTC. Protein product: CSAVTGYYGYTF.